These 5 T cell receptor beta chains were sequenced from one sample in a study of blood T cells in healthy people across ages. PCR was performed a second time for about 7 to 11 cycles using a sample-barcoded 5' primer and a J-beta primer mix. TCRdb reprocessed the 5' RACE reads via MiXCR and lists one record per CDR3 protein. The table shows about 760,000 distinct CDR3 sequences, with approximately 53% occurring only once. The sequencing sample was made of blood. These receptors all stem from a man aged 35 to 55 in good health.

The chain carries TRBV20-1 and TRBJ2-5, with 7 bases fitting TRBD1. The germline CDR1 and CDR2 sequences are DFQATT and SNEGSKA (reference sequence). The J segment lost 3 bases and the V segment lost 5 bases, leaving 6 bases of the junction unmatched. The CDR3 covers 13 residues. Here the CDR3 reads CSALAGTEETQYF. CDR3 nucleotides: TGCAGTGCTCTTGCTGGGACAGAAGAGACCCAGTACTTC.

In regard to this clonotype: At one boundary the junction diverges from the germline segment, which might be a read error. J is TRBJ2-7 and V is TRBV4-1; D may match TRBD1 or TRBD2 (5 bases each). Germline values: CDR1 MGHRA, CDR2 YSYEKL. CDR3 size: 15 residues. The CDR3 here is CASNQVWTGAHEQYF. Here the CDR3 DNA reads TGCGCCAGCAACCAAGTCTGGACCGGGGCGCACGAGCAGTACTTC.

This clonotype has only a few counts. The chain is built from TRBV10-2 and TRBJ2-3; D not resolved. Looked up from germline, CDR1 is WSHSY and CDR2 is SAAADI. The length of the CDR3 is 12 residues. The V end lost 3 bases, the J end lost 7 bases, and 8 bases lay between the germline ends. CDR3 region: CASSDAEYTQYF. The CDR3 DNA follows: TGCGCCAGCAGTGATGCTGAGTATACGCAGTATTTT.

This chain links TRBV7-2 with TRBJ2-7; TRBD1 matches 10 bases. The CDR3 loop spans 14 amino acids. Germline V lookup: CDR1 SGHTA, CDR2 FQGNSA. Trimming cost V 5 bases and J 3 bases; bases outside gene matches: 4. The CDR3 DNA is TGTGCCAGCAGCCGGGACAGGGGATACTACGAGCAGTACTTC. Its translation: CASSRDRGYYEQYF.

The V gene is TRBV27, the J gene TRBJ1-2; 9 bases are shared with TRBD1. V lost 6 bases to trimming and J lost 3 bases; unmatched junction nucleotides: 2. Germline V CDR1 and CDR2: MNHEY, SMNVEV (reference sequence). This CDR3 has 13 residues. Written as DNA, the CDR3 is TGTGCCAGCAGGTGGACAGGGGACTATGGCTACACCTTC. This codes for CASRWTGDYGYTF.